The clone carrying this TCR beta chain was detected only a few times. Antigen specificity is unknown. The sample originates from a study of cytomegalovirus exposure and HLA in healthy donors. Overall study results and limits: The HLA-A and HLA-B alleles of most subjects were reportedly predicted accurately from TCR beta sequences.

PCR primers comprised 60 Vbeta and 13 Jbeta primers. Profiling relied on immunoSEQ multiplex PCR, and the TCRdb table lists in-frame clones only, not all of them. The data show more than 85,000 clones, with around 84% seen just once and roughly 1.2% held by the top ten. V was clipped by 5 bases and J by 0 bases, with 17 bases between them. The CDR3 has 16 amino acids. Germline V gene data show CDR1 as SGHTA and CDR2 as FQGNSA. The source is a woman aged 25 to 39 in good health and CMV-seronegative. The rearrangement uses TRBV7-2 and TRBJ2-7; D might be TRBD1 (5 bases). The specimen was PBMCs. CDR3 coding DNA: TGTGCCAGCAGCCAAAGACAGCCTCTGAGCTCCTACGAGCAGTACTTC. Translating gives CASSQRQPLSSYEQYF.